This T cell receptor beta chain appears in the sequencing data of a study of T cell changes during pregnancy in multiple sclerosis. Profiling relied on immunoSEQ multiplex PCR, and the TCRdb table lists in-frame clones only, not all of them. The repertoire holds approximately 100,000 clones, with 94% as singletons. The ends lost 1 base at V and 9 bases at J; junction bases unmatched: 6. CDR1 is SGHAT and CDR2 is FQNNGV in the germline V gene. The CDR3 consists of 15 residues. Source: peripheral blood, taken before pregnancy. The sequence was obtained from a female donor with multiple sclerosis, enrolled in a pregnancy study. The chain has TRBV11-2 and TRBJ2-1; 10 bases match TRBD2. CDR3 nucleotide sequence: TGTGCCAGCAGCTTAGCAGCGGGAGGGCTCGCTGAGCAGTTCTTC. Its protein product is CASSLAAGGLAEQFF.